This T cell receptor beta chain is drawn from a study of blood T cells in healthy people across ages. The V end was cut by 8 bases, the J end by 1 base, with 12 bases between. The CDR3 has 14 residues. CDR1 and CDR2 from the germline V gene are SGHKS and YYEKEE (reference sequence). Combining a sample-barcoded 5' primer with a J-beta primer mix, a second PCR ran for about 6 to 11 cycles. In TCRdb, the 5' RACE reads were re-called with MiXCR into one record per CDR3 protein. In the table there are about 1,400,000 distinct CDR3 sequences, about 43% of which are singletons. The clonotype originates from a young woman in good health. Sequencing was performed on blood. V and J are TRBV5-5 and TRBJ2-2, with TRBD2 as a possible D gene (7 bases). For the CDR3, the DNA is TGTGCCAGTGCGCGGGGGCTGAACACCGGGGAGCTGTTTTTT. It translates to CASARGLNTGELFF.